This T cell receptor (beta chain) was sequenced in a study of spatial heterogeneity in lung cancer. Every TCR cDNA molecule bore its own unique molecular identifier. TCRdb itself ran the 5' RACE reads through MiXCR, one entry per CDR3 protein. The sample carries tens of thousands of distinct CDR3 sequences, 13% recorded once. This sample's time point: sample taken at primary tumor resection. Whole RNA, isolated from tumor, nontumor lung or frozen PBMC, was sequenced without prior sorting. The donors, 70 or so patients with untreated early-stage non-small cell lung cancer, provided the samples. Germline CDR1 and CDR2: DFQATT and SNEGSKA (reference sequence). V was shortened by 0 bases and J by 0 bases, with 12 bases between the two germline ends. The CDR3 has 16 amino acids. Study results and limitations: Circulating ubiquitous expanded tumor TCRs were observed more frequently at resection than at follow-up.

Ten or more counts support this clonotype. Its antigen is currently unknown. The clonotype originates from a male donor with early-stage non-small cell lung cancer. Sequencing was performed on PBMCs, taken at surgery. V gene TRBV20-1 combines with J gene TRBJ2-1; D may be TRBD1 (6 bases). The CDR3 loop is CSARETGTSSYNEQFF. DNA of the CDR3: TGCAGTGCTAGAGAGACAGGTACTAGCTCCTACAATGAGCAGTTCTTC.